Listed below are T cell receptor beta chains from one sample, sequenced in a study of early T cells in non-severe SARS-CoV-2 infection. From the 5' RACE reads, TCRdb called clonotypes with MiXCR, one entry per CDR3 protein. This table holds about 27,000 distinct CDR3 sequences, about 2.9% found once. Material: whole blood. These receptors originate from an adult who was a healthcare worker with PCR-confirmed SARS-CoV-2 infection or an uninfected control (not recorded which). The CDR3 runs from the conserved cysteine through the conserved F or W. A D gene is named only where the DNA matches it firmly. Rows may omit the clone size; those that give it use once, few, many or a size class.

j_call v_call d_call clone_size cdr3_nt cdr3_aa
TRBJ2-5 TRBV12-3/TRBV12-4 TRBD2 many TGTGCCAGCAGTTCTAGCGGGGGTCTACAAGAGACCCAGTACTTC CASSSSGGLQETQYF
TRBJ1-4 TRBV18 . many TGTGCCAGCTCACCACGGGGCAGCAATAATGAAAAACTGTTTTTT CASSPRGSNNEKLFF
TRBJ1-1 TRBV11-3 . many TGTGCCAGCAGCTTGGACGGGAACACTGAAGCTTTCTTT CASSLDGNTEAFF
TRBJ2-5 TRBV20-1 . few TGCAGTGCTAGAGTCAGCAGTGGGAAGACCCAGTACTTC CSARVSSGKTQYF
TRBJ2-4 TRBV20-1 . few TGCAGTGCTAGAAGGGACTCTCAAGAAAACATTCAGTACTTC CSARRDSQENIQYF
TRBJ2-2 TRBV7-9 TRBD1 many TGTGCCAGCAGCGGTGGTATGGGGACAGGGAATTCCGGGGAGCTGTTTTTT CASSGGMGTGNSGELFF
TRBJ1-1 TRBV7-9 TRBD1 many TGTGCCAGCAGCCCGGGGACAGGGGAGAACACTGAAGCTTTCTTT CASSPGTGENTEAFF
TRBJ1-5 TRBV7-2 . . TGTGCCAGCAGCTTATATGGCAATCAGCCCCAGCATTTT CASSLYGNQPQHF
TRBJ2-3 TRBV30 TRBD2 many TGTGCCTGGAGTGTATTCGGGGGGGGGCTAGGAAATACGCAGTATTTT CAWSVFGGGLGNTQYF
TRBJ2-2 TRBV11-2 . few TGTGCCAGCAGCTTTAGCCCCGGGGAGCTGTTTTTT CASSFSPGELFF
TRBJ1-6 TRBV5-1 . many TGCGCCAGCAGCTTGGAATCCAGCTCCTATAATTCACCCCTCCACTTT CASSLESSSYNSPLHF
TRBJ1-3 TRBV9 . many TGTGCCAGCAGCGTATTAGGTCAGGGGAAGAGGGGAAACACCATATATTTT CASSVLGQGKRGNTIYF
TRBJ1-5 TRBV19 . many TGTGCCAGTAGTATGAACCCCGGGACACTCAATCAGCCCCAGCATTTT CASSMNPGTLNQPQHF
TRBJ1-6 TRBV7-8 . . TGTGCCAGCCGCCTGTCGGGTAGATCCTATAATTCACCCCTCCACTTT CASRLSGRSYNSPLHF
TRBJ2-1 TRBV3-1 . many TGTGCCAGCAGCCAAGGGATCGATGAGCAGTTCTTC CASSQGIDEQFF
TRBJ1-5 TRBV12-3/TRBV12-4 TRBD1 many TGTGCCAGCAGTGGAGAGGGGGCTCAGCCCCAGCATTTT CASSGEGAQPQHF
TRBJ1-5 TRBV19 . many TGTGCCAGTAACCCCGGGCGTTATAGCAATCAGCCCCAGCATTTT CASNPGRYSNQPQHF
TRBJ1-1 TRBV30 TRBD1 many TGTGCCTGGAGTTGGGACAGGGAGGAAGCTTTCTTT CAWSWDREEAFF
TRBJ2-5 TRBV12-3/TRBV12-4 . many TGTGCCAGCAGTTTAAAGTCACGGGCACAAGAGACCCAGTACTTC CASSLKSRAQETQYF
TRBJ1-1 TRBV9 TRBD1 many TGTGCCAGCAGCGTAAACCGGGACAGGGGGCACGGGACTGAAGCTTTCTTT CASSVNRDRGHGTEAFF
TRBJ2-6 TRBV6-2/TRBV6-3 . many TGTGCCAGCAGTTACTTTTCCGGACATTGGAGCTCTGGGGCCAACGTCCTGACTTTC CASSYFSGHWSSGANVLTF
TRBJ2-1 TRBV10-2 . many TGCGCCAGCAGTGACCCCACGCCCTCAATGAAGCAGTTCTTC CASSDPTPSMKQFF